This TCR beta chain derives from a study of T-cell memory formation after mild COVID-19. In the study overall: Clusters of TCRs were largely donor specific.

Barcoded TCR alpha and TCR beta cDNA libraries with UMIs came from 5'RACE using constant-segment primers. TCRdb processed the 5' RACE reads anew with MiXCR; each CDR3 protein has one entry. The sample yields around 300,000 distinct CDR3 sequences, roughly a fifth seen once. Looked up from germline, CDR1 is DFQATT and CDR2 is SNEGSKA (reference sequence). This CDR3 is 14 amino acids long. J was trimmed by 7 bases and V by 4 bases; bases with no gene match: 7. This clonotype turned up a few times. J is TRBJ1-3 and V is TRBV20-1; 10 bases line up with TRBD1. The sequence derives from a man aged 18 to 30 who had mild COVID-19 (a few samples of this study predate the infection). Cell type and time point are not known. The sequencing input was PBMCs or a T cell subset sorted from them (not recorded which). This CDR3 reads CSAISPDRGNTIYF. In DNA form, the CDR3 reads TGCAGTGCTATTAGCCCGGACAGGGGGAACACCATATATTTT.